These T cell receptor beta chains were read from a single sample in a study of blood T cell repertoires in COVID-19. Clones were sequenced by immunoSEQ multiplex PCR, and TCRdb holds only the in-frame ones, with some missing. The sample holds about 290,000 clones, under 90% seen once. The specimen was peripheral blood. The source is a woman in her thirties or forties who had recovered from COVID-19. Both conserved end residues are part of each CDR3. A D gene is named only where the DNA matches it firmly. Clone size is not always given. Where it is, it says once, few, many or a class for expanded clones.

V gene	J gene	clone size	D gene	CDR3 protein	CDR3 DNA
TRBV5-4	TRBJ1-1	-	-	CASSLSRGGTEAFF	TGTGCCAGCAGCTTGTCTCGAGGAGGGACTGAAGCTTTCTTT
TRBV11-3	TRBJ2-3	-	TRBD2	CASGLAGDTDTQYF	TGTGCCAGCGGACTAGCGGGAGACACAGATACGCAGTATTTT
TRBV15	TRBJ2-5	-	-	CATSRLRDSGETQYF	TGTGCCACCAGCAGGCTCCGGGACTCAGGGGAGACCCAGTACTTC
TRBV18	TRBJ2-7	-	-	CASSPSRGMVYEQYF	TGTGCCAGCTCACCCTCTCGAGGAATGGTGTACGAGCAGTACTTC
TRBV2	TRBJ2-2	-	TRBD1	CASSGQGVNTGELFF	TGTGCCAGCAGCGGACAGGGAGTGAACACCGGGGAGCTGTTTTTT
TRBV19	TRBJ2-5	-	-	CATARGKETQYF	TGTGCCACCGCGAGGGGGAAAGAGACCCAGTACTTC
TRBV18	TRBJ2-3	few	TRBD2	CASSPPGVAGSTDTQYF	TGTGCCAGCTCACCCCCAGGGGTAGCGGGGAGCACAGATACGCAGTATTTT
TRBV3-1/TRBV3-2	TRBJ2-1	-	-	CASSQAPSYVVGEQFF	TGTGCCAGCAGCCAAGCGCCTAGCTACGTGGTAGGTGAGCAGTTCTTC
TRBV7-2	TRBJ2-3	-	-	CASSLDADMDTQYF	TGTGCCAGCAGCTTAGATGCGGATATGGATACGCAGTATTTT
TRBV29-1	TRBJ2-5	-	TRBD1	CSSRQGQETQYF	TGCAGCTCTCGACAGGGGCAAGAGACCCAGTACTTC
TRBV7-9	TRBJ2-5	-	TRBD1	CASSLEFGRGLETQYF	TGTGCCAGCAGCTTAGAATTCGGCAGGGGGCTCGAGACCCAGTACTTC
TRBV11-1	TRBJ1-1	-	TRBD1	CASSLGQVLDTEAFF	TGTGCCAGCAGCTTGGGACAGGTTTTGGACACTGAAGCTTTCTTT
TRBV7-9	TRBJ2-7	-	TRBD1	CASSLGTETYEQYF	TGTGCCAGCAGCTTGGGGACAGAAACCTACGAGCAGTACTTC
TRBV5-1	TRBJ2-7	-	TRBD1	CASSLGGTADYEQYF	TGCGCCAGCAGCTTGGGGGGGACAGCGGACTACGAGCAGTACTTC
TRBV4-1	TRBJ2-1	-	-	CASSQGGGRRSYNEQFF	TGCGCCAGCAGCCAAGGCGGCGGGCGGCGCTCCTACAATGAGCAGTTCTTC
TRBV7-2	TRBJ2-7	once	TRBD2	CASSLVPVGGGLGYEQYF	TGTGCCAGCAGCTTAGTTCCAGTGGGGGGGGGATTAGGTTACGAGCAGTACTTC
TRBV28	TRBJ2-1	-	TRBD2	CASSPPPGVSGSSYNEQFF	TGTGCCAGCAGCCCCCCCCCTGGGGTTAGCGGGAGCTCCTACAATGAGCAGTTCTTC
TRBV2	TRBJ2-7	-	-	CASSESFTGSEQYF	TGTGCCAGCAGTGAATCGTTTACAGGCTCCGAGCAGTACTTC
TRBV27	TRBJ1-5	-	-	CASSFSGFGQPQHF	TGTGCCAGCAGTTTTTCAGGGTTTGGTCAGCCCCAGCATTTT
TRBV7-3	TRBJ1-1	-	-	CASSSTGELNTEAFF	TGTGCCAGCAGTTCGACGGGGGAACTGAACACTGAAGCTTTCTTT
TRBV19	TRBJ2-1	-	-	CATGGASYNEQFF	TGTGCCACCGGCGGGGCGTCCTACAATGAGCAGTTCTTC
TRBV28	TRBJ1-1	-	-	CASSPTRTANTEAFF	TGTGCCAGCAGCCCTACCCGGACAGCGAACACTGAAGCTTTCTTT
TRBV24-1	TRBJ1-4	few	-	CATSDSGFPNEKLFF	TGTGCCACCAGTGATTCGGGGTTCCCTAATGAAAAACTGTTTTTT
TRBV6-5	TRBJ1-2	-	-	CASSYSTYRLGGYTF	TGTGCCAGCAGTTACTCGACCTACAGGCTTGGAGGCTACACCTTC
TRBV28	TRBJ1-5	many	TRBD1	CASSGGQGFYSNQPQHF	TGTGCCAGCAGTGGAGGACAGGGGTTTTATAGCAATCAGCCCCAGCATTTT
TRBV4-2	TRBJ1-1	once	TRBD1	CASSQGQDRGSNTEAFF	TGTGCCAGCAGCCAAGGCCAGGACAGGGGGTCGAACACTGAAGCTTTCTTT
TRBV27	TRBJ2-7	-	-	CASSLWAGDTINYEQYF	TGTGCCAGCAGTTTATGGGCGGGGGACACAATCAACTACGAGCAGTACTTC
TRBV28	TRBJ1-2	-	-	CASSPGRDNYGYTF	TGTGCCAGCAGTCCGGGCAGGGATAACTATGGCTACACCTTC
TRBV6-5	TRBJ2-1	-	-	CASSFRGSYNEQFF	TGTGCCAGCAGTTTTAGGGGCTCCTACAATGAGCAGTTCTTC
TRBV19	TRBJ2-7	-	TRBD1	CASSPGQGPYEQYF	TGTGCCAGTAGCCCGGGACAGGGTCCCTACGAGCAGTACTTC
TRBV7-3	TRBJ2-1	-	-	CASSSRDSSSYNEQFF	TGTGCCAGCAGCTCCCGCGACTCGAGCTCCTACAATGAGCAGTTCTTC
TRBV5-6	TRBJ1-2	-	TRBD1	CASSLPGGINYGYTF	TGTGCCAGCAGCCTTCCAGGGGGGATAAACTATGGCTACACCTTC
TRBV24-1	TRBJ1-2	once	-	CATSRVPVAANYGYTF	TGTGCCACCAGCCGGGTACCCGTGGCCGCTAACTATGGCTACACCTTC
TRBV19	TRBJ1-5	few	-	CASSGGSGQPQHF	TGTGCCAGTAGCGGAGGCAGCGGTCAGCCCCAGCATTTT
TRBV6-1	TRBJ1-3	-	-	CASSESGNTIYF	TGTGCCAGCAGTGAAAGCGGAAACACCATATATTTT
TRBV10-3	TRBJ2-2	-	TRBD1	CAISELGQGTGELFF	TGTGCCATCAGTGAGTTGGGACAGGGCACCGGGGAGCTGTTTTTT
TRBV19	TRBJ2-1	once	TRBD2	CASSIIGGGPNEQFF	TGTGCCAGTAGTATAATCGGGGGGGGCCCCAATGAGCAGTTCTTC
TRBV29-1	TRBJ2-3	-	TRBD2	CSVEIRKAGGRTDTQYF	TGCAGCGTTGAAATTAGAAAAGCGGGAGGGCGCACAGATACGCAGTATTTT
TRBV27	TRBJ2-6	-	TRBD2	CASSLRGARSGANVLTF	TGTGCCAGCAGTTTGCGGGGGGCGCGCTCTGGGGCCAACGTCCTGACTTTC
TRBV12-3/TRBV12-4	TRBJ1-2	few	TRBD1	CASSARQGRGYTF	TGTGCCAGCAGCGCCAGACAGGGACGGGGCTACACCTTC
TRBV11-2	TRBJ2-7	-	TRBD1	CASSLGLLDRGVEQYF	TGTGCCAGCAGCTTAGGGTTGCTGGACAGGGGGGTTGAGCAGTACTTC
TRBV10-1	TRBJ2-3	once	-	CASSESIGHSTDTQYF	TGCGCCAGCAGTGAGTCTATAGGACACAGCACAGATACGCAGTATTTT
TRBV4-1	TRBJ2-3	once	-	CASSQEIADTQYF	TGCGCCAGCAGCCAAGAGATAGCAGATACGCAGTATTTT
TRBV7-6	TRBJ2-2	-	-	CASSITGFNTGELFF	TGTGCCAGCAGCATCACAGGTTTCAACACCGGGGAGCTGTTTTTT